This is a list of T cell receptor beta chains from one sample in a study of graft-versus-host responses after intestinal transplantation. Antigens of these TCRs are unknown. The protocol was immunoSEQ multiplex PCR, while the TCRdb copy is restricted to in-frame clones and leaves out a portion. The sample has approximately 110,000 clones, around 92% seen once. Sequencing was performed on unstimulated CD8+ T cells sorted from spleen or lymph node cells, taken before transplant. Source of these receptors: a human donor who was the organ donor for an intestinal transplant. Both conserved end residues are part of each CDR3. Fields, in order: J gene, V gene, D gene, clone size, CDR3 DNA, CDR3 protein. The D gene is left open where the match is weak. Some rows have no size entry. The others give once, few or many, or a class for an expanded clone.

TRBJ2-7 TRBV5-4 . . TGTGCCAGCAGCTTAAGACCGGGAATCTCCTACGAGCAGTACTTC CASSLRPGISYEQYF
TRBJ2-5 TRBV27 TRBD2 . TGTGCCAGCAGTACATCCACCGGGACTAGACTTTACGAGACCCAGTACTTC CASSTSTGTRLYETQYF
TRBJ1-1 TRBV9 TRBD1 . TGTGCCAGCAGCGGAGGGGACAGCACTGAAGCTTTCTTT CASSGGDSTEAFF
TRBJ2-1 TRBV9 TRBD2 . TGTGCCAGCAGCGTAGAAGGGACTAGCGGGGATGAGCAGTTCTTC CASSVEGTSGDEQFF
TRBJ1-1 TRBV20-1 . . TGCAGTGCTAGAGAAGGTCCTGAAGCTTTCTTT CSAREGPEAFF
TRBJ2-7 TRBV7-9 TRBD1 once TGTGCCAGCAGCTATGGGACAGCCTACGAGCAGTACTTC CASSYGTAYEQYF
TRBJ2-1 TRBV6-5 TRBD1 . TGTGCCAGCACCCAGACAGGGGGCAATGAGCAGTTCTTC CASTQTGGNEQFF
TRBJ2-5 TRBV19 TRBD1 . TGTGCCAGTAGTCAGGACAGGGAGATGTACCAAGAGACCCAGTACTTC CASSQDREMYQETQYF
TRBJ1-3 TRBV19 TRBD1 once TGTGCCAGTAGTATGGCAGGGACAGGGACCCCAGACTCTGGAAACACCATATATTTT CASSMAGTGTPDSGNTIYF
TRBJ2-7 TRBV7-6 TRBD1 . TGTGCCAGCAGCTCGGAGACAGGGGACTACGAGCAGTACTTC CASSSETGDYEQYF
TRBJ1-5 TRBV19 . . TGTGCCAGTAGCCCCCAACAGCAGATTTCCAATCAGCCCCAGCATTTT CASSPQQQISNQPQHF
TRBJ2-5 TRBV27 . . TGTGCCAGCAGTTTAATCGCAGGGGCAGAGACCCAGTACTTC CASSLIAGAETQYF
TRBJ2-5 TRBV4-1 TRBD2 few TGCGCCAGCAGCCAAGATGGGCGGGAGAGAGGAAAGACCCAGTACTTC CASSQDGRERGKTQYF
TRBJ1-2 TRBV6-1 . . TGTGCCAGCAGGGAGGACGGTACCCTCTATGGCTACACCTTC CASREDGTLYGYTF
TRBJ2-1 TRBV13 TRBD2 . TGTGCCAGCAGCTTAAGGGCTAGCGGGAGTATAGGTGAGCAGTTCTTC CASSLRASGSIGEQFF
TRBJ2-7 TRBV5-1 TRBD2 . TGCGCCAGCAGCTTGAAATTAGCGGGAAGCTACGAGCAGTACTTC CASSLKLAGSYEQYF
TRBJ2-1 TRBV27 . . TGTGCCAGCAGTTTATCGGGGCCCCACAATGAGCAGTTCTTC CASSLSGPHNEQFF
TRBJ2-7 TRBV29-1 TRBD1 . TGCAGCGTTCGGACAGGGTCCTACGAGCAGTACTTC CSVRTGSYEQYF
TRBJ2-3 TRBV10-1 . . TGCGCCAGCAGTGAGTCGTCAGGGACGCAGTATTTT CASSESSGTQYF
TRBJ2-1 TRBV7-8 . . TGTGCCAGCAGCCCTAAGGGGCGATCTCGGAATGAGCAGTTCTTC CASSPKGRSRNEQFF
TRBJ2-1 TRBV27 . . TGTGCCAGCAGCTTGTTCCCCCGCAATGAGCAGTTCTTC CASSLFPRNEQFF
TRBJ2-2 TRBV9 TRBD1 . TGTGCCAGCAGCTCGGACAGGGGGGAGAACACCGGGGAGCTGTTTTTT CASSSDRGENTGELFF
TRBJ2-7 TRBV28 . once TGTGCCAGCAGTGCCACAAAAATGCGCTCCTACGAGCAGTACTTC CASSATKMRSYEQYF
TRBJ1-2 TRBV4-1 . . TGCGCCAGCAGCCAAGATAGTGGTGGCTACACCTTC CASSQDSGGYTF
TRBJ2-3 TRBV5-1 . once TGCGCCAGCAGTTACGGCACGGGCACAGATACGCAGTATTTT CASSYGTGTDTQYF
TRBJ2-2 TRBV28 TRBD2 . TGTGCCAGCAGTTGGGGGGGCGGGGAGCTGTTTTTT CASSWGGGELFF
TRBJ1-1 TRBV7-8 . . TGTGCCAGCAGCTTCCGCCGAAGGGGGGGTTGGAACACTGAAGCTTTCTTT CASSFRRRGGWNTEAFF
TRBJ2-1 TRBV7-9 TRBD2 . TGTGCCAGCAGCGATATAGGACTAGCGGGAATTTACAATGAGCAGTTCTTC CASSDIGLAGIYNEQFF
TRBJ1-5 TRBV6-6 . once TGTGCCAGCAGTTACCGAGGGGATCAGCCCCAGCATTTT CASSYRGDQPQHF
TRBJ1-2 TRBV19 TRBD1 . TGTGCCAGTAGGGACAGGGCGGCTAGCTATGGCTACACCTTC CASRDRAASYGYTF
TRBJ2-3 TRBV25-1 . . TGTGCCAGCAGTCCTCACAGGGTGCGGGATACGCAGTATTTT CASSPHRVRDTQYF
TRBJ2-3 TRBV5-1 . . TGCGCCAGCAGCTTGGCAAAGGTCACAGATACGCAGTATTTT CASSLAKVTDTQYF
TRBJ2-1 TRBV29-1 TRBD2 . TGCAGCGCCGAGGCTAGCGGCCCCTACAATGAGCAGTTCTTC CSAEASGPYNEQFF